This is a list of T cell receptor beta chains from one sample in a study of control samples from healthy donors and cancer patients. Data came from immunoSEQ multiplex PCR; TCRdb stores just in-frame clones and leaves some out. The repertoire holds some 98,000 clones, with about 88% as singletons. The sequencing input was PBMCs. The receptors were gathered from an older man with lung cancer. CDR3s include the opening cysteine and the closing phenylalanine or tryptophan. D genes are given only for firm matches. Some rows have no size entry. The others give once, few or many, or a class for an expanded clone.

d_call: NA
v_call: TRBV5-4
clone_size: NA
j_call: TRBJ1-2
cdr3_nt: TGTGCCAGCAGCTTGGGTCTTGGGGATAATGGCTACACCTTC
cdr3_aa: CASSLGLGDNGYTF

d_call: NA
v_call: TRBV7-8
clone_size: NA
j_call: TRBJ2-7
cdr3_nt: TGTGCCAGCAGCTTAGTAGCTACAGTCCAGAAGGGCTACGAGCAGTACTTC
cdr3_aa: CASSLVATVQKGYEQYF

d_call: NA
v_call: TRBV7-9
clone_size: NA
j_call: TRBJ2-6
cdr3_nt: TGTGCCAGCAGCCCCTTGGGCTCTGGGGCCAACGTCCTGACTTTC
cdr3_aa: CASSPLGSGANVLTF

d_call: NA
v_call: TRBV6-5
clone_size: NA
j_call: TRBJ1-1
cdr3_nt: TGTGCCAGCAGTAAGCTCAGGGTTGGAAGCACTGAAGCTTTCTTT
cdr3_aa: CASSKLRVGSTEAFF

d_call: NA
v_call: TRBV7-9
clone_size: NA
j_call: TRBJ1-2
cdr3_nt: TGTGCCAGCAGCTTCCTTTCAAGCTATGGCTACACCTTC
cdr3_aa: CASSFLSSYGYTF

d_call: NA
v_call: TRBV5-1
clone_size: NA
j_call: TRBJ1-3
cdr3_nt: TGCGCCAGCAGCTTGGGGACAGCTGGAAACACCATATATTTT
cdr3_aa: CASSLGTAGNTIYF

d_call: NA
v_call: TRBV30
clone_size: NA
j_call: TRBJ2-1
cdr3_nt: TGTGCCTGGAGTGCACGGGGCACCCAGAGGGGTGAGCAGTTCTTC
cdr3_aa: CAWSARGTQRGEQFF

d_call: TRBD1
v_call: TRBV12-5
clone_size: NA
j_call: TRBJ1-6
cdr3_nt: TGTGCTAGTCAACAGGGGGCAAGTTCACCCCTCCACTTT
cdr3_aa: CASQQGASSPLHF

d_call: NA
v_call: TRBV7-8
clone_size: few
j_call: TRBJ2-7
cdr3_nt: TGTGCCAGCACCCCTTCACGGGTTTCGACACCTAGTGAGCAGTACTTC
cdr3_aa: CASTPSRVSTPSEQYF

d_call: NA
v_call: TRBV2
clone_size: NA
j_call: TRBJ2-7
cdr3_nt: TGTGCCAGCAAATTCAGTGGGGGGTACGAGCAGTACTTC
cdr3_aa: CASKFSGGYEQYF

d_call: NA
v_call: TRBV19
clone_size: once
j_call: TRBJ1-6
cdr3_nt: TGTGCCAGTAGTATGACAAGGCCGTCGTATAATTCACCCCTCCACTTT
cdr3_aa: CASSMTRPSYNSPLHF

d_call: TRBD1
v_call: TRBV3-1/TRBV3-2
clone_size: NA
j_call: TRBJ2-1
cdr3_nt: TGTGCCAGCAGCGTGACAGGGAGTCCCTACAATGAGCAGTTCTTC
cdr3_aa: CASSVTGSPYNEQFF

d_call: TRBD2
v_call: TRBV11-2
clone_size: NA
j_call: TRBJ2-1
cdr3_nt: TGTGCCAGCAGCTTACGTTTGGCGGGGGTTATATACAATGAGCAGTTCTTC
cdr3_aa: CASSLRLAGVIYNEQFF

d_call: NA
v_call: TRBV5-4
clone_size: NA
j_call: TRBJ1-2
cdr3_nt: TGTGCCAGCAGCCAGAAATTCTCTGCCTATGGCTACACCTTC
cdr3_aa: CASSQKFSAYGYTF

d_call: NA
v_call: TRBV2
clone_size: NA
j_call: TRBJ2-3
cdr3_nt: TGTGCCAGTCTAAAGGACCCCGGGGCAGATACGCAGTATTTT
cdr3_aa: CASLKDPGADTQYF

d_call: NA
v_call: TRBV5-1
clone_size: NA
j_call: TRBJ2-6
cdr3_nt: TGCGCCAGCAGCCGAGACGGGGGCCCTGGGGCCAACGTCCTGACTTTC
cdr3_aa: CASSRDGGPGANVLTF

d_call: TRBD1
v_call: TRBV10-2
clone_size: once
j_call: TRBJ2-2
cdr3_nt: TGCGCCAGCGAGGGCCCCCTGGACAGGGCGACCGGGGAGCTGTTTTTT
cdr3_aa: CASEGPLDRATGELFF

d_call: NA
v_call: TRBV7-8
clone_size: NA
j_call: TRBJ2-7
cdr3_nt: TGTGCCAGCAGCTTAGGGCGGACAGCCGCATCCTACGAGCAGTACTTC
cdr3_aa: CASSLGRTAASYEQYF

d_call: NA
v_call: TRBV12-3/TRBV12-4
clone_size: once
j_call: TRBJ2-7
cdr3_nt: TGTGCCAGCAGCTCTGGACTGACCTACGAGCAGTACTTC
cdr3_aa: CASSSGLTYEQYF

d_call: NA
v_call: TRBV7-2
clone_size: many
j_call: TRBJ1-3
cdr3_nt: TGTGCCAGCAGCTTAGTTAATGGAGCCTCTGGAAACACCATATATTTT
cdr3_aa: CASSLVNGASGNTIYF

d_call: TRBD2
v_call: TRBV6-5
clone_size: NA
j_call: TRBJ2-3
cdr3_nt: TGTGCCAGCAGCGGACTAGCGGGGGGGCCAGATACGCAGTATTTT
cdr3_aa: CASSGLAGGPDTQYF

d_call: NA
v_call: TRBV7-2
clone_size: NA
j_call: TRBJ2-3
cdr3_nt: TGTGCCAGCAGCTTAGCGGGCCGACACACAGATACGCAGTATTTT
cdr3_aa: CASSLAGRHTDTQYF

d_call: NA
v_call: TRBV11-3
clone_size: NA
j_call: TRBJ2-7
cdr3_nt: TGTGCCAGCAGCTTATCTGAGAGGAGCGAGCAGTACTTC
cdr3_aa: CASSLSERSEQYF

d_call: TRBD1
v_call: TRBV6-1
clone_size: NA
j_call: TRBJ2-1
cdr3_nt: TGTGCCAGCAGTGACAGGGGGATTCCGACCTACAATGAGCAGTTCTTC
cdr3_aa: CASSDRGIPTYNEQFF

d_call: NA
v_call: TRBV6-6
clone_size: NA
j_call: TRBJ1-6
cdr3_nt: TGTGCCAGCAGTTACTCGGGTCTTGGGGATTCACCCCTCCACTTT
cdr3_aa: CASSYSGLGDSPLHF

d_call: TRBD2
v_call: TRBV13
clone_size: NA
j_call: TRBJ2-7
cdr3_nt: TGTGCCAGCAGCTTCCGGACTAGCGGGGGGTCATCCTACGAGCAGTACTTC
cdr3_aa: CASSFRTSGGSSYEQYF

d_call: NA
v_call: TRBV5-1
clone_size: NA
j_call: TRBJ1-1
cdr3_nt: TGCGCCAGCAGCCTGATAGTGGGGAACACTGAAGCTTTCTTT
cdr3_aa: CASSLIVGNTEAFF

d_call: NA
v_call: TRBV5-1
clone_size: NA
j_call: TRBJ2-2
cdr3_nt: TGCGCCAGCAGCCCCGACGGGAACACCGGGGAGCTGTTTTTT
cdr3_aa: CASSPDGNTGELFF

d_call: TRBD1
v_call: TRBV5-1
clone_size: few
j_call: TRBJ1-2
cdr3_nt: TGCGCCAGCAGCTTGGAGACAGGGGGTCGGTACACCTTC
cdr3_aa: CASSLETGGRYTF

d_call: NA
v_call: TRBV7-9
clone_size: NA
j_call: TRBJ1-4
cdr3_nt: TGTGCCAGCAGCTTAGACGGTGAGGGGCCAAAACTGTTTTTT
cdr3_aa: CASSLDGEGPKLFF

d_call: NA
v_call: TRBV4-2
clone_size: NA
j_call: TRBJ1-1
cdr3_nt: TGTGCCAGCAGCCAAGAAGGCATCCAGAACACTGAAGCTTTCTTT
cdr3_aa: CASSQEGIQNTEAFF

d_call: TRBD2
v_call: TRBV6-5
clone_size: NA
j_call: TRBJ2-3
cdr3_nt: TGTGCCAGCAGTTACCGGACTAGCGGGGTGCCAGATACGCAGTATTTT
cdr3_aa: CASSYRTSGVPDTQYF